The rows below give T cell receptor beta chains drawn from one sample of a study of blood T cell repertoires in COVID-19. Here immunoSEQ multiplex PCR was the method, and the copy in TCRdb shows in-frame clones only, minus some. The sample includes 190,000 or so clones, roughly 87% seen only once; the top ten take approximately 2.1%. The sequencing input was PBMCs or T cells enriched from blood (not recorded which). Receptors were obtained from a woman in her thirties who had recovered from COVID-19. The CDR3 runs from the conserved cysteine through the conserved F or W. A D gene is named only where the DNA matches it firmly. Expanded clones are given a class, and other clones once, few, many or no size at all.

TRBV7-9,TRBD1,-,15,TRBJ2-3,CASGHRDRASDTQYF,TGTGCCAGCGGACACCGGGACAGGGCGTCAGATACGCAGTATTTT
TRBV9,TRBD1,-,15,TRBJ1-1,CASSASGTGGVKAFF,TGTGCCAGCAGCGCGTCCGGGACAGGGGGCGTGAAAGCTTTCTTT
TRBV7-8,TRBD1,-,15,TRBJ1-2,CASSQGTGDNYGYTF,TGTGCCAGCAGCCAGGGGACAGGGGATAACTATGGCTACACCTTC
TRBV2,-,-,15,TRBJ2-7,CASSALTSSSYEQYF,TGTGCCAGCAGTGCTCTAACTAGTTCGTCCTACGAGCAGTACTTC
TRBV28,-,-,14,TRBJ1-3,CASSRFRDGNTIYF,TGTGCCAGCAGCCGTTTCAGGGATGGAAACACCATATATTTT
TRBV25-1,TRBD1,-,14,TRBJ1-1,CASSASDRETEAFF,TGTGCCAGCAGTGCTAGCGACAGGGAGACTGAAGCTTTCTTT
TRBV18,TRBD2,-,17,TRBJ2-1,CASSPEASGSSYNEQFF,TGTGCCAGCTCACCTGAGGCTAGCGGTAGCTCCTACAATGAGCAGTTCTTC
TRBV10-3,-,-,13,TRBJ2-7,CAISAGEEHEQYF,TGTGCCATCAGTGCTGGGGAGGAGCACGAGCAGTACTTC
TRBV7-9,-,-,14,TRBJ2-2,CASSSGANTGELFF,TGTGCCAGCTCGAGCGGAGCGAACACCGGGGAGCTGTTTTTT
TRBV2,TRBD1,-,15,TRBJ2-1,CASSEARGHNNEQFF,TGTGCCAGCAGTGAAGCCAGGGGGCATAACAATGAGCAGTTCTTC
TRBV7-2,-,-,14,TRBJ2-1,CASSFVSRDNEQFF,TGTGCCAGCAGCTTCGTCTCGCGAGACAATGAGCAGTTCTTC
TRBV24-1,TRBD1,-,15,TRBJ1-4,CATSDHRDRGEKLFF,TGTGCCACCAGTGATCACCGGGACAGGGGAGAAAAACTGTTTTTT
TRBV7-2,-,-,16,TRBJ2-6,CASSLVGTSGANVLTF,TGTGCCAGCAGCTTGGTTGGCACCTCTGGGGCCAACGTCCTGACTTTC
TRBV6-5,-,-,14,TRBJ1-5,CASSYSREAQPQHF,TGTGCCAGCAGTTACAGCAGGGAGGCCCAGCCCCAGCATTTT
TRBV5-4,-,-,13,TRBJ1-1,CASSPSVNTEAFF,TGTGCCAGCAGCCCGTCAGTGAACACTGAAGCTTTCTTT
TRBV15,TRBD1,-,17,TRBJ2-7,CATSRDLGQGGFGEQYF,TGTGCCACCAGCAGAGATCTGGGACAGGGAGGATTCGGGGAGCAGTACTTC
TRBV11-3,-,-,16,TRBJ1-1,CASSFSGAGLDTEAFF,TGTGCCAGCAGCTTTTCAGGGGCTGGGTTAGACACTGAAGCTTTCTTT
TRBV28,-,-,15,TRBJ1-5,CASSSAGGGNQPQHF,TGTGCCAGCAGTTCCGCGGGGGGCGGGAATCAGCCCCAGCATTTT
TRBV5-5,TRBD1,-,16,TRBJ1-1,CASRFTGDGRNTEAFF,TGTGCCAGCAGGTTCACAGGGGATGGAAGGAACACTGAAGCTTTCTTT
TRBV19,-,-,14,TRBJ1-1,CASSSGPQGTEAFF,TGTGCCAGTAGTTCGGGTCCCCAGGGCACTGAAGCTTTCTTT
TRBV7-2,-,-,14,TRBJ2-5,CASSPRPGVETQYF,TGTGCCAGCAGCCCACGACCGGGAGTCGAGACCCAGTACTTC
TRBV6-2/TRBV6-3,-,-,12,TRBJ1-1,CASSTGLPEAFF,TGTGCCAGCAGTACCGGACTTCCTGAAGCTTTCTTT
TRBV7-6,-,-,17,TRBJ1-6,CASSLSRGGSYNSPLHF,TGTGCCAGCAGCTTATCACGGGGAGGCTCCTATAATTCACCCCTCCACTTT
TRBV3-1/TRBV3-2,-,-,14,TRBJ1-6,CASSQDQGNSPLHF,TGTGCCAGCAGCCAAGACCAGGGTAATTCACCCCTCCACTTT
TRBV11-1,TRBD1,-,16,TRBJ1-2,CASSLGQGADLRGYTF,TGTGCCAGCAGCCTGGGACAGGGAGCAGACTTACGAGGCTACACCTTC
TRBV5-6,-,-,14,TRBJ1-1,CASSLFTGNTEAFF,TGTGCCAGCAGCTTATTTACAGGGAACACTGAAGCTTTCTTT
TRBV6-5,TRBD1,-,15,TRBJ1-2,CASSYAGGASYGYTF,TGTGCCAGCAGTTACGCAGGGGGCGCCAGCTATGGCTACACCTTC
TRBV30,TRBD1,-,16,TRBJ2-2,CAWSVDRLTNTGELFF,TGTGCCTGGAGTGTGGACAGGCTAACGAACACCGGGGAGCTGTTTTTT
TRBV28,-,-,14,TRBJ1-3,CASSSPGAGNTIYF,TGTGCCAGCAGTTCTCCGGGGGCTGGAAACACCATATATTTT
TRBV20-1,TRBD2,-,15,TRBJ2-3,CSASVAGVFADTQYF,TGCAGTGCTAGTGTAGCGGGAGTATTCGCAGATACGCAGTATTTT
TRBV7-2,-,-,17,TRBJ2-7,CASSLSGVAGTSYEQYF,TGTGCCAGCAGCCTAAGTGGTGTGGCGGGGACCTCCTACGAGCAGTACTTC
TRBV7-9,-,few,15,TRBJ2-3,CASSLTSTRTDTQYF,TGTGCCAGCAGCTTAACGAGTACCCGCACAGATACGCAGTATTTT
TRBV27,TRBD2,-,16,TRBJ2-7,CASSPLIAGGPREQYF,TGTGCCAGCAGTCCTCTCATAGCGGGAGGGCCGAGGGAGCAGTACTTC
TRBV9,TRBD1,-,16,TRBJ1-4,CASSPRQGGGGEKLFF,TGTGCCAGCAGCCCCCGACAGGGTGGTGGAGGTGAAAAACTGTTTTTT
TRBV19,TRBD1,-,15,TRBJ1-2,CASSIDGQASYGYTF,TGTGCCAGTAGTATAGATGGACAGGCTTCCTATGGCTACACCTTC
TRBV19,-,once,12,TRBJ2-5,CASGEREETQYF,TGTGCCAGCGGAGAGCGGGAAGAGACCCAGTACTTC
TRBV30,-,-,15,TRBJ1-5,CAWSVRTASNQPQHF,TGTGCCTGGAGTGTCCGGACAGCGAGCAATCAGCCCCAGCATTTT
TRBV15,-,-,15,TRBJ1-3,CATSSGSGSGNTIYF,TGTGCCACCAGCAGTGGGAGTGGGTCCGGAAACACCATATATTTT
TRBV3-1/TRBV3-2,-,-,15,TRBJ1-2,CASSPLYGRGYGYTF,TGTGCCAGCAGCCCGTTGTACGGCAGGGGATATGGCTACACCTTC
TRBV19,TRBD1,-,15,TRBJ1-2,CASSPGTGILYGYTF,TGTGCCAGTAGTCCCGGGACAGGGATTCTATATGGCTACACCTTC
TRBV9,TRBD1,-,15,TRBJ2-2,CASSPGTGNTGELFF,TGTGCCAGCAGCCCCGGGACAGGGAACACCGGGGAGCTGTTTTTT
TRBV9,TRBD2,-,16,TRBJ2-1,CASSRRASGVWNEQFF,TGTGCCAGCAGCCGCCGGGCTAGCGGGGTCTGGAATGAGCAGTTCTTC
TRBV30,-,-,13,TRBJ2-1,CAWSGTPAHEQFF,TGTGCCTGGAGTGGGACTCCTGCCCATGAGCAGTTCTTC
TRBV29-1,-,-,11,TRBJ1-1,CSVVTGTEAFF,TGCAGCGTTGTAACAGGCACTGAAGCTTTCTTT
TRBV6-2/TRBV6-3,TRBD2,-,15,TRBJ2-1,CASSSSGGGYNEQFF,TGTGCCAGCAGTTCGAGCGGGGGGGGCTACAATGAGCAGTTCTTC
TRBV6-1,TRBD1,-,17,TRBJ1-5,CASSELRPQGSNQPQHF,TGTGCCAGCAGTGAACTGAGACCACAGGGGAGCAATCAGCCCCAGCATTTT
TRBV7-7,-,-,13,TRBJ1-3,CASSPDRGNTIYF,TGTGCCAGCAGCCCCGACAGAGGAAACACCATATATTTT
TRBV25-1,TRBD1,-,15,TRBJ1-3,CASSESTGVGNTIYF,TGTGCCAGCAGTGAATCGACAGGGGTTGGAAACACCATATATTTT
TRBV2,TRBD1,-,14,TRBJ1-4,CASSQGGPEEKLFF,TGTGCCAGCAGCCAGGGGGGACCGGAGGAAAAACTGTTTTTT
TRBV9,TRBD2,-,18,TRBJ2-1,CASSVATGSGGRYNEQFF,TGTGCCAGCAGCGTAGCTACGGGGAGCGGGGGGCGTTACAATGAGCAGTTCTTC
TRBV6-9,-,-,13,TRBJ2-1,CASSYRGDNEQFF,TGTGCCAGCAGTTACCGCGGGGACAATGAGCAGTTCTTC
TRBV11-3,-,-,15,TRBJ1-4,CASSLGATTNEKLFF,TGTGCCAGCAGCTTAGGGGCAACAACTAATGAAAAACTGTTTTTT
TRBV7-9,TRBD1,-,15,TRBJ2-2,CASRRWTGETGELFF,TGTGCCAGCAGACGATGGACAGGGGAGACCGGGGAGCTGTTTTTT
TRBV19,TRBD1,-,14,TRBJ1-1,CASSLGTVNTEAFF,TGTGCCAGTAGCCTTGGGACAGTGAACACTGAAGCTTTCTTT
TRBV7-3,TRBD1,-,18,TRBJ2-6,CASSLQGATSSGANVLTF,TGTGCCAGCAGCTTACAGGGGGCCACCTCCTCTGGGGCCAACGTCCTGACTTTC
TRBV7-3,TRBD2,-,15,TRBJ2-7,CASSFWRGGVYEQYF,TGTGCCAGCAGCTTTTGGCGGGGGGGCGTTTACGAGCAGTACTTC
TRBV18,-,-,13,TRBJ1-2,CASSPAEVYGYTF,TGTGCCAGCTCACCAGCGGAAGTCTATGGCTACACCTTC